Given below is one TCR beta chain in context. What it binds is unknown. The same CDR3 arises from other DNA sequences in this sample as well. Germline trimming cut 6 bases from V and 1 base from J; bases unmatched to any gene: 3. Germline CDR1 and CDR2: SGHTA and FQGNSA. This CDR3 is built from 14 residues. Reverse transcribing all isolated RNA meant expressed TCRB transcripts were sequenced. Profiled with immunoSEQ multiplex PCR; TCRdb holds only in-frame clones, not every one. This table holds about 330,000 clones, about 10% found once. These data belong to a study of beta chain features in type 1 diabetes. In the study overall: Healthy donors and patients showed comparable age, gender and cell yields.

Study-level points and caveats: Patients' naive, central memory and regulatory TCRB repertoires appeared more alike than those of healthy donors. Type 1 diabetes patients showed fewer insertions and more deletions at VDJ junctions.

The chain links TRBV7-2 to TRBJ2-3, with 8 positions matching TRBD2. The clonotype comes from a woman aged 25 to 39 in good health. The material sequenced was naive CD4+ T cells from blood. For the CDR3, the DNA is TGTGCCAGCAGTCTTAGCGGGGGCACAGATACGCAGTATTTT. Translated, it gives CASSLSGGTDTQYF.